The entry below gives a single TCR beta chain sequence along with its context. The data were obtained in a study of blood T cell repertoires in COVID-19. Germline V gene lookup returns CDR1 KGHSH and CDR2 LQKENI. Trimming shortened V by 3 bases and J by 2 bases, and 10 bases separated the two germline ends. The CDR3 spans 15 residues. Some clones are missing from TCRdb's copy, which holds only in-frame ones; the method was immunoSEQ multiplex PCR. The sample lists about 240,000 clones; around 83% were seen once. Sequencing was performed on peripheral blood. V usage is TRBV18 and J usage is TRBJ2-2; a weak D match, TRBD2 (6 bases). The clonotype comes from a woman older than 75 with acute or convalescent COVID-19. The CDR3 DNA sequence: TGTGCCAGCTCACCCGTGGGACTTAACACCGGGGAGCTGTTTTTT. Amino acids: CASSPVGLNTGELFF.